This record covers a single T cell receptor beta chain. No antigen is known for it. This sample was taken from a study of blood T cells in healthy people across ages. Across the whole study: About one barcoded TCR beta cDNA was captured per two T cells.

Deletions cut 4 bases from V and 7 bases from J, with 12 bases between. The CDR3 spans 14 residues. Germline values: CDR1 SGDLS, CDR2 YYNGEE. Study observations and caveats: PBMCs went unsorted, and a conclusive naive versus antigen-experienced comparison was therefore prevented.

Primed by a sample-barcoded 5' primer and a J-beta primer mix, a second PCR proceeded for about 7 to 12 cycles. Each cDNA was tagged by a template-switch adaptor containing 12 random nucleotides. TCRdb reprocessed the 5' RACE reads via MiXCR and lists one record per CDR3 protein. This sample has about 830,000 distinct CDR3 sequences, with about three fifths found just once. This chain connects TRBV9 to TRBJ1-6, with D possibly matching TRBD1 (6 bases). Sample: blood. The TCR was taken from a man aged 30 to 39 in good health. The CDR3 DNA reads TGTGCCAGCAGCCCGCGACAGGACAATTCACCCCTCCACTTT. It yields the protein CASSPRQDNSPLHF.